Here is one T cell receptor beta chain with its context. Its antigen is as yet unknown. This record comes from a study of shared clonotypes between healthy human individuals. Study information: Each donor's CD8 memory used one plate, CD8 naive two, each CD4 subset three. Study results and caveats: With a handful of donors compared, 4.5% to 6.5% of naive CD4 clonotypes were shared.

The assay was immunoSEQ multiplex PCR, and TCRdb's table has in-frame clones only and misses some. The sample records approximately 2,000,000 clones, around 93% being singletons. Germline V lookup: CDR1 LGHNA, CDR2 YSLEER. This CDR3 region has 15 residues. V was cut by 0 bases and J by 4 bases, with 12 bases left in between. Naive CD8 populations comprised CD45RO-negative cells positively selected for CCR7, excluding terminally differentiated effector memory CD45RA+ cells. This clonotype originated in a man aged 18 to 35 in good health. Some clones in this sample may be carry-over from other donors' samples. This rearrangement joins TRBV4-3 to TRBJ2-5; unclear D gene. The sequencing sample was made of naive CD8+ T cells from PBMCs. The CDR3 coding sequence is TGCGCCAGCAGCCAAGATCGATGGTCACGAGAGACCCAGTACTTC. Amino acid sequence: CASSQDRWSRETQYF.